Described below is a single TCR beta chain sequence and its context. V gave up 5 bases and J gave up 7 bases; unmatched junction bases: 5. Germline V gene lookup returns CDR1 SGHNT and CDR2 YYREEE (reference sequence). This CDR3 spans 14 amino acids. This entry is derived from a study of CD8+CD57+ T cells in acquired aplastic anemia. Before being chosen for sequencing, patients had shown CD8+CD57+ cell expansion by flow cytometry. TCR beta VDJ combinations and CDR3 sequences were profiled from genomic DNA. From the reads, TCRdb called clonotypes with MiXCR, one entry per CDR3 protein. The sample has under 200,000 distinct CDR3 sequences; roughly 48% are singletons.

Sequenced sample: sorted CD4+, CD8+, or CD8+CD57+ T cells (not recorded which) from PBMCs. The chain uses TRBV5-4 and TRBJ1-4; 10 bases match TRBD1. The source is a human donor with aplastic anemia. CDR3 region: CASSLGTGVEKLFF. The CDR3 nucleotides are TGTGCCAGCAGTCTCGGGACAGGGGTTGAAAAACTGTTTTTT. The variable domain in full, completed from reference TRBV5-4 and TRBJ1-4, reads ETGVTQSPTHLIKTRGQQVTLRCSSQSGHNTVSWYQQALGQGPQFIFQYYREEENGRGNFPPRFSGLQFPNYSSELNVNALELDDSALYLCASSLGTGVEKLFFGSGTQLSVL.